Following are 31 T cell receptor beta chains from one sample sequenced in a study of shared clonotypes between healthy human individuals. Assay: immunoSEQ multiplex PCR; the TCRdb copy retains only in-frame clones and omits some. The table lists about a million clones, 60% to 80% of them singletons. The source material was memory CD4+ T cells from PBMCs. Subset noted: CD45RA-negative fraction. The receptors come from a man aged 18 to 29 in good health. Some clones in this sample may be carry-over from other donors' samples.

This clone has more than one count but fewer than ten. The J gene is TRBJ1-1, the V gene TRBV30; D call uncertain. V lost 4 bases to trimming and J lost 10 bases, with 13 bases between them. CDR3 length equals 11 residues. Per germline, CDR1 GTSNPN and CDR2 SVGIG (reference sequence). In DNA, the CDR3 is TGTGCCTGGAACGTTGGGTACGGAGCTTTCTTT. Encoded protein: CAWNVGYGAFF.

CDR3 in DNA: TGTGCCAGTAGTGTTCTAGCGGGCACCTACGAGCAGTACTTC. Its translation: CASSVLAGTYEQYF. The chain carries TRBV19 and TRBJ2-7; 8 nucleotides line up with TRBD2. The germline V gene has CDR1 LNHDA and CDR2 SQIVND (reference sequence). This CDR3 has 14 amino acids. J gave up 2 bases and V 5 bases, and 5 bases lay outside the gene matches.

This clone occurred many times. V is TRBV7-2 and J is TRBJ2-7; D possibly uses TRBD1 or TRBD2 (5 bases each). The CDR3 consists of 19 residues. The V end lost 5 bases, the J end lost 2 bases, and 28 bases lay between the germline ends. Germline CDR1 reads SGHTA; CDR2 reads FQGNSA. CDR3 sequence: CASSTAAGLFRADAYEQYF. The CDR3 region has the DNA TGTGCCAGCAGCACCGCGGCAGGGCTCTTCCGAGCGGATGCCTACGAGCAGTACTTC. Drawing the rest from reference TRBV7-2 and TRBJ2-7, the complete variable domain is GAGVSQSPSNKVTEKGKDVELRCDPISGHTALYWYRQSLGQGLEFLIYFQGNSAPDKSGLPSDRFSAERTGGSVSTLTIQRTQQEDSAVYLCASSTAAGLFRADAYEQYFGPGTRLTVT.

As for this clone: The sample has other DNA sequences that encode this CDR3 too. The chain recombines TRBV7-3 with TRBJ2-3; D is undetermined. This CDR3 region has 14 residues. The germline CDR1 and CDR2 sequences are SGHTA and FQGTGA. Trimming took 0 bases from V and 0 from J, leaving 4 bases between them. This CDR3 is CASSLTGSTDTQYF. The DNA for the CDR3 is TGTGCCAGCAGCTTAACAGGCAGCACAGATACGCAGTATTTT.

V usage is TRBV5-1 and J usage is TRBJ1-4, with 8 bases that match TRBD1. The CDR3 has 15 residues. Per the germline V gene, CDR1 is SGHRS and CDR2 is YFSETQ. The trim removed 5 bases at V and 4 bases at J, leaving 7 bases unmatched. CDR3 residues: CASRTTGGGNEKLFF. The CDR3 nucleotides read TGCGCCAGCAGAACAACAGGGGGAGGTAATGAAAAACTGTTTTTT.

To note about this clone: This sample includes further DNA sequences coding for the same CDR3. The rearrangement links TRBV30 to TRBJ1-5, with a possible D match to TRBD1 (6 bases). V lost 1 base to trimming and J lost 2 bases, with 9 bases between them. CDR3 size: 14 residues. Germline assignment: CDR1 GTSNPN and CDR2 SVGIG (reference sequence). CDR3 residues: CAWSAGGGNQPQHF. The CDR3 DNA is TGTGCCTGGAGTGCGGGGGGCGGCAATCAGCCCCAGCATTTT.

The rearrangement uses TRBV5-8 and TRBJ1-1; no clear D. CDR1 SGHTS and CDR2 YDEGEE come from the germline V gene. V was cut by 7 bases and J by 1 base, with 14 bases left in between. This CDR3 contains 14 residues. The CDR3 DNA sequence: TGTGCCAGCTACCGAGGACGGCAGAACACTGAAGCTTTCTTT. This codes for CASYRGRQNTEAFF.

The chain recombines TRBV21-1 with TRBJ2-2; the D call in the table, TRBD2, was not verified against the DNA. TRBV21-1 is recorded as a pseudogene. There are 15 residues in the CDR3. The CDR3 region has the DNA TGTGCCAGCAGTAGAGGACTAGCGGGTGCCGGGGAGCTGTTTTTT. Translating it yields CASSRGLAGAGELFF.

The sample holds many counts of this clone. The V and J genes are TRBV4-2 and TRBJ1-5; 9 positions match TRBD1. There are 17 residues in the CDR3. V shed 0 bases, J shed 6 bases, and the junction held 9 bases outside the gene matches. Germline V gene sequence: CDR1 LGHNA, CDR2 YNFKEQ. CDR3 DNA sequence: TGTGCCAGCAGCCAAGACTTCTTAGGACAGGGGATTCAGCCCCAGCATTTT. This codes for CASSQDFLGQGIQPQHF.

This clone occurred once. This chain joins TRBV10-1 and TRBJ2-3, with a weak D call TRBD2 (6 bases). The CDR3 runs 15 residues. Germline assignment: CDR1 WNHNN and CDR2 SYGVQD (reference sequence). V was clipped by 7 bases and J by 8 bases, with 22 bases between them. The CDR3 DNA is TGCGCCAGCACCCCCGGGGGTGCCTCCACGGGTACGCAGTATTTT. Translating it yields CASTPGGASTGTQYF.

This clone was seen only a few times. This rearrangement joins TRBV19 to TRBJ2-2; D is uncertain. V dropped 5 bases and J dropped 11 bases, with 18 bases sitting between them. The CDR3 is made up of 14 amino acids. The germline gives CDR1 LNHDA, CDR2 SQIVND (reference sequence). The CDR3 loop reads CASSRVQVREELFF. The CDR3 nucleotides read TGTGCCAGTAGTCGTGTTCAAGTTCGCGAAGAGCTGTTTTTT.

This clone was recorded only once. The J gene is TRBJ1-2, the V gene TRBV2; a weak D match, TRBD1 (5 bases). V was clipped by 6 bases and J by 7 bases, with 15 bases between them. The CDR3 has 13 amino acids. CDR1 is SNHLY and CDR2 is FYNNEI in the germline V gene. CDR3 protein: CASSERSGFGYTF. In DNA, the CDR3 is TGTGCCAGCAGCGAACGGTCAGGGTTTGGCTACACCTTC.

The chain couples TRBV9 to TRBJ2-5; 8 bases agree with TRBD2. V lost 4 bases and J lost 3; bases outside the gene matches: 8. The CDR3 runs 15 residues. CDR1 and CDR2 from the germline V gene are SGDLS and YYNGEE. CDR3 protein: CASSPRLLAEETQYF. DNA of the CDR3: TGTGCCAGCAGCCCCAGGCTACTAGCGGAAGAGACCCAGTACTTC.

About this clone: A read error may explain this, as a much larger clone is one base away. In the same sample, other DNA sequences code for this CDR3. J is TRBJ2-5 and V is TRBV29-1, with 10 bases identical to TRBD2. Germline assignment: CDR1 SQVTM and CDR2 ANQGSEA. The CDR3 spans 12 residues. CDR3 DNA sequence: TGTAGCGGGGGGACAGCCCAAGAGACCCAGTACTTC. As protein: CSGGTAQETQYF. Looking up the rest from reference TRBV29-1 and TRBJ2-5 gives the full variable domain: SAVISQKPSRDICQRGTSLTIQCQVDSQVTMMFWYRQQPGQSLTLIATANQGSEATYESGFVIDKFPISRPNLTFSTLTVSNMSPEDSSIYLCSGGTAQETQYFGPGTRLLVL.

The chain carries TRBV5-4 and TRBJ1-1; the match to TRBD1 covers 10 bases. This CDR3 has 14 amino acids. V shed 6 bases, J shed 1 base, and the junction held 3 bases outside the gene matches. Germline V gene sequence: CDR1 SGHNT, CDR2 YYREEE (reference sequence). CDR3 sequence (DNA): TGTGCCAGCAAAAGGGACAGGGGGAACACTGAAGCTTTCTTT. As protein: CASKRDRGNTEAFF.

The chain joins TRBV5-1 to TRBJ2-1, with 10 bases identical to TRBD1. V lost 4 bases to trimming and J lost 2 bases; unmatched junction nucleotides: 6. The CDR3 spans 16 residues. CDR1 and CDR2 from the germline V gene are SGHRS and YFSETQ. CDR3 sequence reads: CASSASGTGAYNEQFF. CDR3 nucleotides: TGCGCCAGCAGCGCCTCCGGGACAGGGGCCTACAATGAGCAGTTCTTC.

V gene TRBV6-1 combines with J gene TRBJ2-7; TRBD1 matches 8 bases. With V trimmed by 4 bases and J by 3 bases, 11 bases remained unmatched. Germline CDR1 MNHNS, CDR2 SASEGT. This CDR3 spans 16 amino acids. Here the CDR3 reads CASSGFPGQDIYEQYF. DNA for the CDR3: TGTGCCAGCAGTGGATTCCCGGGACAGGATATCTACGAGCAGTACTTC.

The chain carries TRBV5-8 and TRBJ1-5; no firm D call. Germline CDR1 reads SGHTS; CDR2 reads YDEGEE. Trimming shortened V by 5 bases and J by 0 bases, and 12 bases separated the two germline ends. The CDR3 extends over 15 amino acids. CDR3 in amino acids: CASSKGRYSNQPQHF. The DNA of the CDR3 is TGTGCCAGCAGTAAAGGACGGTATAGCAATCAGCCCCAGCATTTT.

The rearrangement joins TRBV4-3 to TRBJ2-1, with 9 bases lining up with TRBD1. The CDR3 has 16 amino acids. Germline-derived CDR1 and CDR2 are LGHNA and YSLEER. The V segment lost 4 bases and the J segment 9 bases; nucleotides outside the gene matches: 13. DNA for the CDR3: TGCGCCAGCAGCCTTAAGCATGGGACAGGGAGGAGTGAGCAGTTCTTC. This encodes CASSLKHGTGRSEQFF.

V gene TRBV18 combines with J gene TRBJ2-3; 9 bases line up with TRBD1. The CDR3 runs 15 residues. The V segment lost 5 bases and the J segment 4 bases; nucleotides outside the gene matches: 7. CDR1 and CDR2 (germline): KGHSH, LQKENI. The CDR3 DNA sequence: TGTGCCAGCTCAACTCGGACAGGGGCCCCAGATACGCAGTATTTT. Translated, it gives CASSTRTGAPDTQYF.

This chain connects TRBV6-5 to TRBJ1-2; D remains ambiguous. The CDR3 has 12 residues. The germline V gene has CDR1 MNHEY and CDR2 SVGAGI. V dropped 5 bases and J dropped 7 bases, with 11 bases sitting between them. CDR3 region: CASSARMGGYTF. CDR3 DNA sequence: TGTGCCAGCAGTGCCAGGATGGGTGGCTACACCTTC.

V is TRBV5-1 and J is TRBJ1-5; weak D call: TRBD1 (5 bases). CDR1 is SGHRS, CDR2 YFSETQ, per germline. The CDR3 is 15 residues long. The V end was cut by 0 bases, the J end by 4 bases, with 11 bases between. The chain's CDR3 is CASSLGATANQPQHF. CDR3 sequence (DNA): TGCGCCAGCAGCTTGGGGGCGACAGCTAATCAGCCCCAGCATTTT.

This clone was seen a handful of times. V gene TRBV10-3 combines with J gene TRBJ2-1; 10 bases fit TRBD1. The trim removed 6 bases at V and 7 bases at J, leaving 3 bases unmatched. The CDR3 spans 13 residues. The germline V gene has CDR1 ENHRY and CDR2 SYGVKD. In DNA, the CDR3 is TGTGCCATCAGGCCGGGACAGGGGAATGAGCAGTTCTTC. Translation gives CAIRPGQGNEQFF.

The chain's CDR3 is CSVAGAETQYF. The CDR3 DNA is TGCAGCGTTGCAGGGGCGGAGACCCAGTACTTC. The genes are TRBV29-1 and TRBJ2-5, with TRBD1 as a possible D gene (6 bases). The CDR3 runs 11 residues. Per germline, CDR1 SQVTM and CDR2 ANQGSEA. V lost 4 bases, J lost 5 bases, and 8 bases lay in between.

The chain recombines TRBV28 with TRBJ1-5, with D maybe TRBD1 (5 bases). Between the trimmed V and J ends, which lost 1 base and 3 bases, there was a span of 10 bases. The germline V gene has CDR1 MDHEN and CDR2 SYDVKM. The CDR3 is made up of 15 amino acids. This CDR3 reads CASSLFRGTNQPQHF. Here the CDR3 DNA reads TGTGCCAGCAGTTTATTCCGCGGGACCAATCAGCCCCAGCATTTT.

This clone was picked up a small number of times. This sequence joins TRBV12-2 and TRBJ2-1. TRBV12-2 is a pseudogene segment. The CDR3 has 15 residues. This CDR3 reads CASRSPVGCTNEQFF. The DNA of the CDR3 is TGTGCAAGTCGCTCCCCGGTAGGGTGTACCAATGAGCAGTTCTTC.

Only a few counts were recorded for this clone. The chain employs TRBV10-3 and TRBJ2-7; 7 nucleotides align to TRBD2. This CDR3 contains 14 residues. CDR1 and CDR2 from the germline V gene are ENHRY and SYGVKD. Trimming at V came to 3 bases and at J to 5 bases, leaving 7 bases not matched to a gene. The CDR3 spells CAISDQAGVDEQYF. CDR3 sequence (DNA): TGTGCCATCAGTGATCAGGCGGGAGTCGACGAGCAGTACTTC.

The genes are TRBV11-3 and TRBJ2-1; 11 nucleotides match TRBD2. Germline trimming cut 3 bases from V and 5 bases from J; bases unmatched to any gene: 0. The CDR3 consists of 14 residues. Germline-derived CDR1 and CDR2 are SGHNT and YENEEA. The CDR3 DNA is TGTGCCAGCAGCTTGACTAGCGGGAACAATGAGCAGTTCTTC. It yields the protein CASSLTSGNNEQFF.

This clone was observed a few times. The identical CDR3 is also encoded by other nucleotide sequences in the sample. The chain combines TRBV5-1 with TRBJ1-1; 7 nucleotides match TRBD1. After removal of 2 bases from V and 1 base from J, the junction contained 2 bases not matched to a gene. Germline V lookup: CDR1 SGHRS, CDR2 YFSETQ. CDR3 size: 14 residues. CDR3 residues: CASSLNRGNTEAFF. DNA for the CDR3: TGCGCCAGCAGCTTAAACAGGGGGAACACTGAAGCTTTCTTT.

This clone was seen a few times. This chain uses TRBV28 with TRBJ1-2; possible D gene TRBD1, 5 bases. This CDR3 spans 14 amino acids. Trimming cost V 4 bases and J 6 bases, with 15 bases left between them. Germline-derived CDR1 and CDR2 are MDHEN and SYDVKM. The CDR3 nucleotides are TGTGCCAGCAGTTCGATAGCAGGGTTTAATGGCTACACCTTC. This translates into CASSSIAGFNGYTF.

CDR3 in amino acids: CASSYLQETQYF. The CDR3 nucleotides are TGCGCCAGCAGCTACCTCCAAGAGACCCAGTACTTC. This rearrangement joins TRBV5-1 to TRBJ2-5, with D unclear. The CDR3 sequence is 12 residues long. V was pared by 3 bases and J by 1 base, with 4 bases between. CDR1 and CDR2 (germline): SGHRS, YFSETQ.